This T cell receptor (beta chain) was captured by sequencing in a study of cytomegalovirus exposure and HLA in healthy donors. Study-wide context: About 85 million unique TCRs from HLA-typed donors were held in an early release of data.

Worth noting for this clone: Antigen: not known.

The CDR3 has 13 residues. In germline, CDR1 is MDHEN, CDR2 SYDVKM. With 2 bases removed from V and 4 bases from J, the gap between germline ends came to 6 bases. The PCR employed 60 Vbeta primers together with 13 Jbeta primers. Assay: immunoSEQ multiplex PCR; the TCRdb copy retains only in-frame clones and omits some. Of roughly 96,000 clones in the sample, approximately 75% were seen once. Overall study findings and caveats: Per a prior analysis, the majority of TCR beta V segments were productive roughly 87% or roughly 30% of the time. The authors reported that TCR beta sequences could predict HLA-A and HLA-B alleles. These predictions were accurate for most subjects in the first cohort.

This sequence was found in a female donor in good health and CMV-seropositive. The chain joins TRBV28 to TRBJ1-5, with D tentatively TRBD1 (5 bases). Sequenced material: PBMCs. The CDR3 sequence is CASSLQGNQPQHF. As DNA, the CDR3 is TGTGCCAGCAGTTTACAGGGAAATCAGCCCCAGCATTTT.